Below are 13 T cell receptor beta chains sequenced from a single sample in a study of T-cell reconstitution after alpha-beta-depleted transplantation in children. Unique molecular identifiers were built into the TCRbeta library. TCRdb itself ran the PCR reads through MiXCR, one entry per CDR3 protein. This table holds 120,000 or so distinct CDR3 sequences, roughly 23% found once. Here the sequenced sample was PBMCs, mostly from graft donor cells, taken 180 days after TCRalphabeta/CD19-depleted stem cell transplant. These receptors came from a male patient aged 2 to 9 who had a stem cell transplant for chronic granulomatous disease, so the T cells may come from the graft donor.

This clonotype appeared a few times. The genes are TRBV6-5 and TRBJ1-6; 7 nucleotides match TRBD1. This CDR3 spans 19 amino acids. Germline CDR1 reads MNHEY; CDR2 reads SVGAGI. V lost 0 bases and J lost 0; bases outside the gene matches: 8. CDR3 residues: CASSYSIKKGASYNSPLHF. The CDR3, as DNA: TGTGCCAGCAGTTACTCGATAAAGAAGGGGGCCTCCTATAATTCACCCCTCCACTTT.

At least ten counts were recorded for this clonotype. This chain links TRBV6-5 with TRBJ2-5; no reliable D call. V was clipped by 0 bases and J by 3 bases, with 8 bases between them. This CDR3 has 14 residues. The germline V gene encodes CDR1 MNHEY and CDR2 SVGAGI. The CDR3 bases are TGTGCCAGCAGTTACTCGACTGGGGAAGAGACCCAGTACTTC. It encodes CASSYSTGEETQYF.

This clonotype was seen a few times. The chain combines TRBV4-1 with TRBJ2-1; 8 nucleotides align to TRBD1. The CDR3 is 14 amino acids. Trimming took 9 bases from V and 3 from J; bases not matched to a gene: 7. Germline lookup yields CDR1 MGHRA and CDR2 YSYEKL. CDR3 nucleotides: TGCGCCAGTACGGGCGGGACAGGCTACAATGAGCAGTTCTTC. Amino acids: CASTGGTGYNEQFF.

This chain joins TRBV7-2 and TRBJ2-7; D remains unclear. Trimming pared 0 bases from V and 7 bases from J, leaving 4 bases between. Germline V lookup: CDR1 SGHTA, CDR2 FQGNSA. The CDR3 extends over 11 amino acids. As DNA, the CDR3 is TGTGCCAGCAGCTTAGCTGTTGAGCAGTACTTC. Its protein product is CASSLAVEQYF. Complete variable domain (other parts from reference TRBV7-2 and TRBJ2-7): GAGVSQSPSNKVTEKGKDVELRCDPISGHTALYWYRQSLGQGLEFLIYFQGNSAPDKSGLPSDRFSAERTGGSVSTLTIQRTQQEDSAVYLCASSLAVEQYFGPGTRLTVT.

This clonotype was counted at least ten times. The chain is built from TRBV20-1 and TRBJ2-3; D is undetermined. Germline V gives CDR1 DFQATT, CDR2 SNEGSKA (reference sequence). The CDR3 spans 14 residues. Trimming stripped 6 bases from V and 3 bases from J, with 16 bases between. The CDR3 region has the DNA TGCAGTGCCCCTCGCCTTGCGGCTACAGATACGCAGTATTTT. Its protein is CSAPRLAATDTQYF.

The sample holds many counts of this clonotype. The CDR3 DNA is TGTGCCAGCAGTCGACAGGGGGAAATTGGCGGGGAGCTGTTTTTT. Amino acids: CASSRQGEIGGELFF. The chain carries TRBV27 and TRBJ2-2; TRBD1 matches at 9 bases. The CDR3 is 15 amino acids. V was pared by 5 bases and J by 7 bases, with 8 bases of the junction left unmatched. CDR1 and CDR2 (germline): MNHEY, SMNVEV (reference sequence).

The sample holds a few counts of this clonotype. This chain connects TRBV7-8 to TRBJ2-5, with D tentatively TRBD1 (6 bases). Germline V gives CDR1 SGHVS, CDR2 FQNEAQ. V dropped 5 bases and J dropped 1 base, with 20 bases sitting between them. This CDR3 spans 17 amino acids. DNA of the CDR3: TGTGCCAGCAGCGAAGAACCGAGGCAGGGGCGCCAAGAGACCCAGTACTTC. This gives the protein CASSEEPRQGRQETQYF.

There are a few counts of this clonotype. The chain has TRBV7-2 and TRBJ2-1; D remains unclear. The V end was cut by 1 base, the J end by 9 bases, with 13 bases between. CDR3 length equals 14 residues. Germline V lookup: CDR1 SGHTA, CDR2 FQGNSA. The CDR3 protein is CASSLEVAGREQFF. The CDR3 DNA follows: TGTGCCAGCAGCTTAGAGGTGGCTGGACGTGAGCAGTTCTTC.

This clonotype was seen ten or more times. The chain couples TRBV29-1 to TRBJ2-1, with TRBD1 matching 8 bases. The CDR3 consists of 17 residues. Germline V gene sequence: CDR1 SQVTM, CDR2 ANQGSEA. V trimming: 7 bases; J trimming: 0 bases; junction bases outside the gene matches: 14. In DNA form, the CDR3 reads TGCAGCGCCAAAACCCTTCGGACAGGGACCTCCTACAATGAGCAGTTCTTC. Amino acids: CSAKTLRTGTSYNEQFF.

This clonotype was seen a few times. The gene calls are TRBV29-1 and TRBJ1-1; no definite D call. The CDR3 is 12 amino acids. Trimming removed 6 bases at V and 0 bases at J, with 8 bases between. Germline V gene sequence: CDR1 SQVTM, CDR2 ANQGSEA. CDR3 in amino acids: CSVKKMNTEAFF. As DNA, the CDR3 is TGCAGCGTGAAAAAAATGAACACTGAAGCTTTCTTT.

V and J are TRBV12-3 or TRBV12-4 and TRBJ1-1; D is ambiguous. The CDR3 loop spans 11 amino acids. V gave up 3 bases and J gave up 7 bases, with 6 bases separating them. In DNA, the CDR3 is TGTGCCAGCAGTTTCCGGGATGAAGCTTTCTTT. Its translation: CASSFRDEAFF.

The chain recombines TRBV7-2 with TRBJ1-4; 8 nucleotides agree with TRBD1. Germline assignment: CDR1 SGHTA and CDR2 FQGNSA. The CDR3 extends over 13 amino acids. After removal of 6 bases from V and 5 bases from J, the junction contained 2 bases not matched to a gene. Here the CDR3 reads CASRTGDNEKLFF. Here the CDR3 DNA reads TGTGCCAGCAGGACAGGGGACAATGAAAAACTGTTTTTT. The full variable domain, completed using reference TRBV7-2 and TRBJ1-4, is GAGVSQSPSNKVTEKGKDVELRCDPISGHTALYWYRQSLGQGLEFLIYFQGNSAPDKSGLPSDRFSAERTGGSVSTLTIQRTQQEDSAVYLCASRTGDNEKLFFGSGTQLSVL.

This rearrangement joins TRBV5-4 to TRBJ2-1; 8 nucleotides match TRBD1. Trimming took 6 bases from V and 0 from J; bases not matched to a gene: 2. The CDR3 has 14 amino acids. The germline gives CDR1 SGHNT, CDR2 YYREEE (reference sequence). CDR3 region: CASNGQGSYNEQFF. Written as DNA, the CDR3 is TGTGCCAGCAACGGACAGGGCTCCTACAATGAGCAGTTCTTC.